This is a list of T cell receptor beta chains from one sample in a study of cytotoxic CD8 clonotypes in ibrutinib-treated CLL. Only in-frame clones appear in the TCRdb table, and some are missing; sequencing was by immunoSEQ multiplex PCR. The table records 140,000 to 150,000 clones, about 75% of them present only once. The specimen was PBMCs, collected after 24 months of ibrutinib treatment. These receptors were obtained from a human donor with chronic lymphocytic leukemia. The CDR3 runs from the conserved cysteine through the conserved F or W. Each record gives: D gene, J gene, V gene, clone size, CDR3 DNA, CDR3 protein. The D gene is left open where the match is weak. Rows give clone size only sometimes, using once, few, many, or a class for an expanded clone.

>TRBD2|TRBJ2-5|TRBV27|.
TGTGCCAGCAGTCAGGGGGTCCTAGCGGGAGTTGGAGAGACCCAGTACTTC
CASSQGVLAGVGETQYF
>.|TRBJ1-2|TRBV21-1|.
TGTGCCAGCAGCAGACCCCCGGGACCGAGGAGGGGCTACACCTTC
CASSRPPGPRRGYTF
>.|TRBJ1-1|TRBV30|.
TGTGCCTGGAGTGTAGGGGGGAACACTGAAGCTTTCTTT
CAWSVGGNTEAFF
>.|TRBJ1-5|TRBV9|.
TGTGCCAGCAGCCCGGGGGGGAATCTCCGGCCCCAGCATTTT
CASSPGGNLRPQHF
>.|TRBJ1-3|TRBV28|few
TGTGCCAGCAGGTCAGCGAGCTCTGGAAACACCATATATTTT
CASRSASSGNTIYF
>.|TRBJ1-4|TRBV28|.
TGTGCCAGCACCGGTGGCCATATCGGGGCTAATGAAAAACTGTTTTTT
CASTGGHIGANEKLFF
>TRBD1|TRBJ1-2|TRBV9|.
TGTGCCAGCAGCGTACCAGGGCAGGACAGGGACTATGGCTACACCTTC
CASSVPGQDRDYGYTF
>.|TRBJ2-7|TRBV18|.
TGTGCCAGCTCACCGGTGGGGTACGAGCAGTACTTC
CASSPVGYEQYF
>TRBD1|TRBJ2-1|TRBV2|.
TGTGCCAGCAGCGCGGACAGGGGGCCCTACAATGAGCAGTTCTTC
CASSADRGPYNEQFF
>.|TRBJ2-1|TRBV6-6|.
TGTGCCAGCAGTTACTCCCGCATGTGGCAGTTCTTC
CASSYSRMWQFF
>.|TRBJ2-2|TRBV2|.
TGTGCCAGCAGGCCCAACACCGGGGAGCTGTTTTTT
CASRPNTGELFF
>.|TRBJ1-3|TRBV19|.
TGTGCCAGTAGTATATCAGGAACTGGAAACACCATATATTTT
CASSISGTGNTIYF
>.|TRBJ1-1|TRBV5-1|.
TGCGCCAGCAGCTTGGCAGGGGACACTGAAGCTTTCTTT
CASSLAGDTEAFF
>.|TRBJ2-1|TRBV5-1|many
TGCGCCAGCAGCCCCGCCGGGACCGCGGCGCGGGAGCAGTTCTTC
CASSPAGTAAREQFF
>.|TRBJ1-2|TRBV10-3|many
TGTGCCATCAGTGAACCGGGGGGGGGCTATGGCTACACCTTC
CAISEPGGGYGYTF
>.|TRBJ2-7|TRBV27|.
TGTGCCAGCAGCTTAACCCCCAGCTACGAGCAGTACTTC
CASSLTPSYEQYF
>.|TRBJ2-1|TRBV27|.
TGTGCCAGCAGGCGGGGGCCCTCCTACAATGAGCAGTTCTTC
CASRRGPSYNEQFF
>.|TRBJ2-1|TRBV7-2|.
TGTGCCAGCAGAAGGGGGCGGGGGCCCTACAATGAGCAGTTCTTC
CASRRGRGPYNEQFF
>TRBD1|TRBJ2-7|TRBV6-6|few
TGTGCCAGCAGCCGGGGACAGGGCCCCGGCCCCTACGAGCAGTACTTC
CASSRGQGPGPYEQYF
>.|TRBJ2-7|TRBV6-5|.
TGTGCCAGCAGTACCGGGACGGACCCCTCCTACGAGCAGTACTTC
CASSTGTDPSYEQYF
>.|TRBJ2-7|TRBV5-1|.
TGCGCCAGCAGCTTGGCGGGGCTACGTGACGAGCAGTACTTC
CASSLAGLRDEQYF
>.|TRBJ1-5|TRBV2|.
TGTGCCAGCAGCGAGGCGACAGGATATAGCAATCAGCCCCAGCATTTT
CASSEATGYSNQPQHF
>TRBD1|TRBJ1-6|TRBV27|.
TGTGCCAGCAGTTTCCTGGACAGGGGTAATTCACCCCTCCACTTT
CASSFLDRGNSPLHF
>TRBD2|TRBJ2-7|TRBV6-4|.
TGTGCCAGCGGGACTAGCGGGAGGCCCCCTACCTACGAGCAGTACTTC
CASGTSGRPPTYEQYF
>.|TRBJ2-7|TRBV13|.
TGTGCCAGCAGCTTAGTCGGGGGGCCGGGGTACGAGCAGTACTTC
CASSLVGGPGYEQYF
>.|TRBJ1-1|TRBV29-1|.
TGCAGCGCCCGGACGGGGAACACTGAAGCTTTCTTT
CSARTGNTEAFF